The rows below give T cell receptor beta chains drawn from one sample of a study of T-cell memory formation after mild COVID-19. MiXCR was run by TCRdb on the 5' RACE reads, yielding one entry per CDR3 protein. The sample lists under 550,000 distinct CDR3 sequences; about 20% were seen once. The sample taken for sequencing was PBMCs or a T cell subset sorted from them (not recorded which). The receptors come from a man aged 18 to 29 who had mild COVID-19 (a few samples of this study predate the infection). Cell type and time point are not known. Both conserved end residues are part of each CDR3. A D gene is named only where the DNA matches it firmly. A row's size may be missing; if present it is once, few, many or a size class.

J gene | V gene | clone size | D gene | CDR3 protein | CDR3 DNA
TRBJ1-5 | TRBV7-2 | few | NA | CASSLEGRGQPQHF | TGTGCCAGCAGCTTAGAAGGGCGTGGGCAGCCCCAGCATTTT
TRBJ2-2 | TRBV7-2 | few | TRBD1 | CASSPPIREGGGGELFF | TGTGCCAGCAGCCCTCCTATCCGAGAAGGGGGCGGCGGGGAGCTGTTTTTT
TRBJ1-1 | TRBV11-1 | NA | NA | CASSPQSAFTEAFF | TGTGCCAGCAGCCCCCAGTCAGCGTTCACTGAAGCTTTCTTT
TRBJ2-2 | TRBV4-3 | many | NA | CASSLGYPNTGELFF | TGCGCCAGCAGCCTCGGCTACCCGAACACCGGGGAGCTGTTTTTT
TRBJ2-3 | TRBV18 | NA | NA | CASSPRGVADTQYF | TGTGCCAGCTCACCACGAGGAGTTGCAGATACGCAGTATTTT
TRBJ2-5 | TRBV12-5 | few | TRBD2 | CASGLGTIQETQYF | TGTGCTAGTGGTCTCGGGACTATTCAAGAGACCCAGTACTTC
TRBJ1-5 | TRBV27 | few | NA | CASSLIGQPQHF | TGTGCCAGCAGTTTAATAGGCCAGCCCCAGCATTTT
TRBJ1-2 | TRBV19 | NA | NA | CASSHGRVGGYTF | TGTGCCAGTAGCCATGGCAGGGTCGGTGGCTACACCTTC
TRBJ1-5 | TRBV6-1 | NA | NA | CAARGGGVGNQPQHF | TGTGCCGCCAGGGGCGGAGGCGTTGGGAATCAGCCCCAGCATTTT
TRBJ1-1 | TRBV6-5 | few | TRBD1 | CASSATGQGNTEAFF | TGTGCCAGCAGTGCTACGGGACAGGGAAACACTGAAGCTTTCTTT
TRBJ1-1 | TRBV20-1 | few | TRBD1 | CSAPRGQGITEAFF | TGCAGTGCCCCCCGGGGACAGGGGATTACTGAAGCTTTCTTT
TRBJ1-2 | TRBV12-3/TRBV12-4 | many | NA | CATKPGPGEYYGYTF | TGTGCCACAAAACCGGGTCCCGGGGAGTACTATGGCTACACCTTC
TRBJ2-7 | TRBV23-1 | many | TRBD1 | CASSQSYLPQGGPEDRLEEQYF | TGCGCCAGCAGTCAATCTTATTTGCCCCAAGGGGGACCCGAGGACAGGTTGGAAGAGCAGTACTTC
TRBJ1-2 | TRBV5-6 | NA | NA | CASSLGPLNYGYTF | TGTGCCAGCAGCTTGGGACCGCTTAACTATGGCTACACCTTC
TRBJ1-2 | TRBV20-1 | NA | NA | CSANGGSYGYTF | TGCAGTGCAAACGGGGGTTCCTATGGCTACACCTTC
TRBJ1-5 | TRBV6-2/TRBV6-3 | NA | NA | CASSWGSGNQPKHF | NA
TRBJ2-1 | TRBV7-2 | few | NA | CASSSWTTRSYNEQFF | TGTGCCAGCAGCTCTTGGACTACTCGGAGCTACAATGAGCAGTTCTTC
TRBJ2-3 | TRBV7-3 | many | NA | CASSIGDTQYF | TGTGCCAGCAGCATAGGGGATACGCAGTATTTT
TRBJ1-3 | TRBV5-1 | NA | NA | CASSFDTFSGNTIYF | TGCGCCAGCAGCTTTGACACTTTCTCTGGAAACACCATATATTTT
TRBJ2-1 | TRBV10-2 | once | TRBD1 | CASSELRDRSNDEQFF | TGCGCCAGCAGTGAGCTCCGGGACAGGTCGAACGATGAGCAGTTCTTC
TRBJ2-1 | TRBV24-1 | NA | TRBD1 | CATGQGARNEQFF | TGTGCCACCGGACAGGGGGCGCGAAATGAGCAGTTCTTC
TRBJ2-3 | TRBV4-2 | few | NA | CASSQGVPGSDTQYF | TGTGCCAGCAGCCAAGGGGTGCCAGGGTCAGATACGCAGTATTTT
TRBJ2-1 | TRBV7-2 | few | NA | CASSYADYNEQFF | TGTGCCAGCAGCTACGCAGACTACAATGAGCAGTTCTTC
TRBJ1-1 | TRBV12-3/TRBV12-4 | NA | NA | CASAERRAATEAFF | TGTGCCAGCGCCGAACGCAGGGCGGCCACTGAAGCTTTCTTT
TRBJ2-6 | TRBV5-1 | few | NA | CASELGGSGANVLTF | TGCGCCAGTGAACTAGGTGGCTCTGGGGCCAACGTCCTGACTTTC
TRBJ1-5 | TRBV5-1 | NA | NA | CASRADPGTNQPQHF | TGCGCCAGCAGGGCTGATCCCGGGACCAATCAGCCCCAGCATTTT
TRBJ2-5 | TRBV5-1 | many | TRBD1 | CASSRDRAETQYF | TGCGCCAGCAGTCGCGACAGGGCCGAGACCCAGTACTTC
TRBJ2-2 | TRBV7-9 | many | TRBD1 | CASSPTGVTGELFF | TGTGCCAGCAGCCCAACAGGGGTCACCGGGGAGCTGTTTTTT
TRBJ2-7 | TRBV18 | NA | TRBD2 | CASSPPTSGVYEQYF | TGTGCCAGCTCACCGCCAACTAGCGGGGTATACGAGCAGTACTTC
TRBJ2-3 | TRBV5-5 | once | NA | CASSLSLGADTQYF | TGTGCCAGCAGCTTGAGTCTTGGCGCAGATACGCAGTATTTT
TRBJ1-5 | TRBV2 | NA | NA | CASKAGGGNQPQHF | TGTGCCAGCAAAGCAGGAGGCGGGAATCAGCCCCAGCATTTT
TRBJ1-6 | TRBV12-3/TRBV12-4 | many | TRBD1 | CASSLDRRSSYNSPLHF | TGTGCCAGCAGCCTGGACAGGAGGAGCTCCTATAATTCACCCCTCCACTTT
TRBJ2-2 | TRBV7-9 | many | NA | CASSPGELFF | TGTGCCAGCAGCCCCGGGGAGCTGTTTTTT
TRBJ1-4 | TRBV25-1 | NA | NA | CASSEGGRGLGEKLFF | TGTGCCAGCAGTGAGGGGGGCAGGGGACTCGGTGAAAAACTGTTTTTT
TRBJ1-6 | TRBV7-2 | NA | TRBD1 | CASSLVPGGASPLHF | TGTGCCAGCAGCTTAGTACCAGGGGGCGCGTCACCCCTCCACTTT
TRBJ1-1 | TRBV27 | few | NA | CASSLYHSEAEAFF | TGTGCCAGCAGTTTATATCACTCGGAGGCTGAAGCTTTCTTT
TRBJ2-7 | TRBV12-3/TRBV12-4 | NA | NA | CASSPRSYEQYF | TGTGCCAGCAGCCCCCGTTCCTACGAGCAGTACTTC
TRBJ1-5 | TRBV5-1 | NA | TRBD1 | CASTSEGGGWGNQPQHF | TGCGCCAGCACTTCTGAGGGAGGGGGCTGGGGCAATCAGCCCCAGCATTTT
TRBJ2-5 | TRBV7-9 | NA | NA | CASTPEPAQETQYF | TGTGCCAGCACCCCCGAACCGGCCCAAGAGACCCAGTACTTC
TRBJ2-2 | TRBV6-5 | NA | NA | CASRNDYIGELFF | TGTGCCAGCAGAAACGACTATATCGGGGAGCTGTTTTTT
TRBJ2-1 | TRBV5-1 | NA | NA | CASSRVGGPYNEQFF | TGCGCCAGCAGCCGGGTGGGGGGACCCTACAATGAGCAGTTCTTC
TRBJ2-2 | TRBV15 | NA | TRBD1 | CATSPRGRRTGELFF | TGTGCCACCAGCCCGAGGGGGCGTAGGACCGGGGAGCTGTTTTTT
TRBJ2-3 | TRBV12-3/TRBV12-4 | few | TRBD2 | CASSLGRGISPDTQYF | TGTGCCAGCAGTTTAGGGCGGGGGATCTCCCCAGATACGCAGTATTTT
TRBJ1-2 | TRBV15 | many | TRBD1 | CATSKRGQVYGYTF | TGTGCCACCAGCAAAAGGGGACAGGTCTATGGCTACACCTTC
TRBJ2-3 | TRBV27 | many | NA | CASRAGGVSTDTQYF | TGTGCCAGCAGAGCCGGCGGGGTTAGCACAGATACGCAGTATTTT
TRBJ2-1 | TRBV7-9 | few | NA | CASSIRDWSYNEQFF | TGTGCCAGCAGCATCCGGGACTGGAGCTACAATGAGCAGTTCTTC
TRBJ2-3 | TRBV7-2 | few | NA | CASSLNPPGADTQYF | TGTGCCAGCAGCTTAAACCCCCCAGGCGCAGATACGCAGTATTTT
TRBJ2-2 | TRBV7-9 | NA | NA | CASSLHDSTGELFF | TGTGCCAGCAGCCTACACGATTCCACCGGGGAGCTGTTTTTT
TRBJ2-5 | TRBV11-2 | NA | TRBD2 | CASSEGAGGVQETQYF | TGTGCCAGCAGCGAGGGAGCGGGGGGGGTACAAGAGACCCAGTACTTC
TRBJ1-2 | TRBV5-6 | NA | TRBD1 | CASSLEKIRGLDGYTF | TGTGCCAGCAGCTTGGAGAAAATCAGGGGGCTAGACGGCTACACCTTC
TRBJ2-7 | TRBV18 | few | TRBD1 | CASSPGGRGRYEQYF | TGTGCCAGCTCACCGGGGGGCAGGGGGCGATACGAGCAGTACTTC
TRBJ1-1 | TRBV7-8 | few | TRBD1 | CASSNRDREAFF | TGTGCCAGCAGCAACAGGGACAGGGAAGCTTTCTTT
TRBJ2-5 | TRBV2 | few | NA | CASFRDGQETQYF | TGTGCCAGTTTCCGGGACGGACAAGAGACCCAGTACTTC
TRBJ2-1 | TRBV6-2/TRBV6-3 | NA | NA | CASSPQGSWGEQFF | TGTGCCAGCAGTCCTCAAGGGTCATGGGGTGAGCAGTTCTTC
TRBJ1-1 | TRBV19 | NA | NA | CASTLTGGVAEAFF | TGTGCCAGTACCCTAACGGGAGGGGTGGCTGAAGCTTTCTTT